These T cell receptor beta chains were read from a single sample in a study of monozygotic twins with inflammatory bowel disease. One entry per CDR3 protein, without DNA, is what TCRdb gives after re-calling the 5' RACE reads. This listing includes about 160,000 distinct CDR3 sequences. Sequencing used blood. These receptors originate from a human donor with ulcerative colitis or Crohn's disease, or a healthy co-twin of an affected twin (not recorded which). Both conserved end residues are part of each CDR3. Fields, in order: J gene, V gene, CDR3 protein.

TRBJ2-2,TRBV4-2,CASSQVAGRNTGELFF
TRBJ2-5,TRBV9,CASSFQDRARETQYF
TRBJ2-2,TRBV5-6,CASSPGYGQLNTGELFF
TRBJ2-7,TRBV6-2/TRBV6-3,CASSYPLRSGTYEQYF
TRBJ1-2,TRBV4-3,CASSQEGVGRIYYGYTF
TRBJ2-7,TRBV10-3,CAISGTGIYEQYF
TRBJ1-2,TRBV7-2,CASSYGQGGGYGYTF
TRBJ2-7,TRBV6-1,CASSHHRGQGVPVREQYF
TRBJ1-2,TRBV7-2,CASSSRGAYGYTF
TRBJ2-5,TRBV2,CASRREREAETQDF
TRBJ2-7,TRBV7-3,CASSPPYSYEQYF
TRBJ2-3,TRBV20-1,CSARAVTDTQYF
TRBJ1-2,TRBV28,CASSTDSRGGYTF
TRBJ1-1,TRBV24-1,CATSDSEQAGTEAFF
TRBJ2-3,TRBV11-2,CASSLKWSVAGANGTDTQYF
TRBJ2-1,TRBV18,CASSPRSYEQFF
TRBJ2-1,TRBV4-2,CASSQDQLAGSSYNEQFF
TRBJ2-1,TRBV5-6,CASSPDTGYNEQFF
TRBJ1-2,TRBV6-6,CASIKDRGPYGYTF
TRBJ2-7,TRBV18,CASSPLRTSGGSYEQYF
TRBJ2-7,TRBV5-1,CASSLHRSSYEQYF
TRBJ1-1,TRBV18,CASSRGQGNTEAFF
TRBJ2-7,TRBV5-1,CASSPGGGSYEQYF
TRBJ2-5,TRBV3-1,CASSQFRAGETQYF